Below are 12 T cell receptor beta chains sequenced from a single sample in a study of blood T cell repertoires in COVID-19 (dated by TCRdb to the early 2020s). Library preparation employed the immunoSEQ multiplex PCR assay. The source is immuneACCESS, and TCRdb retained only in-frame sequences with V and J called. Part of the clones is not carried over; for the studies checked, unresolved V genes explain less than half of this, and the remainder is unexplained. Counted in this sample were 200,000 to 250,000 clones; approximately 90% of them appeared once. The leading ten clones occupy 2% to 3% of the sample. The material sequenced was peripheral blood. These receptors were collected from a man aged 25-40 years with COVID-19, enrolled during active disease.

J is TRBJ1-5 and V is TRBV19; D might be TRBD1 (6 bases). Trimming cost V 2 bases and J 7 bases, with 18 bases left between them. The CDR3 totals 16 residues. Per germline, CDR1 LNHDA and CDR2 SQIVND (reference sequence). As DNA, the CDR3 is TGTGCCAGTAGTATACCCGGGACACTCTCTGGGCAGCCCCAGCATTTT. Translating it yields CASSIPGTLSGQPQHF.

The genes are TRBV18 and TRBJ2-3; a weak D match, TRBD2 (6 bases). This CDR3 is 15 amino acids long. Trimming cost V 3 bases and J 0 bases, with 10 bases left between them. The V gene's germline CDR1 is KGHSH and CDR2 LQKENI. CDR3 loop: CASSPDYPSTDTQYF. In DNA form, the CDR3 reads TGTGCCAGCTCACCGGACTACCCTAGCACAGATACGCAGTATTTT.

V gene TRBV18 combines with J gene TRBJ2-7; 9 nucleotides match TRBD1. The CDR3 covers 13 residues. CDR1 is KGHSH and CDR2 is LQKENI in the germline V gene. V was pared by 6 bases and J by 5 bases, with 5 bases of the junction left unmatched. CDR3 amino acids: CASSVGQGNEQYF. CDR3 in DNA: TGTGCCAGCTCCGTCGGACAGGGGAACGAGCAGTACTTC.

This clone was seen only once. The V gene is TRBV7-2, the J gene TRBJ2-5, with 11 bases aligning to TRBD2. This CDR3 is 15 amino acids long. The V and J ends lost 6 bases and 4 bases, in that order; junction bases with no gene match: 7. CDR1 SGHTA and CDR2 FQGNSA come from the germline V gene. Written as DNA, the CDR3 is TGTGCCAGCAGGGTAGCGGGAGGGGCGGTAGAGACCCAGTACTTC. This sequence encodes CASRVAGGAVETQYF. The entire variable domain, with the rest obtained from reference TRBV7-2 and TRBJ2-5, is as follows: GAGVSQSPSNKVTEKGKDVELRCDPISGHTALYWYRQSLGQGLEFLIYFQGNSAPDKSGLPSDRFSAERTGGSVSTLTIQRTQQEDSAVYLCASRVAGGAVETQYFGPGTRLLVL.

The chain couples TRBV28 to TRBJ1-1, with 9 bases matching TRBD1. The CDR3 is 13 residues long. CDR1 is MDHEN and CDR2 is SYDVKM in the germline V gene. Unmatched junction bases numbered 5, after V lost 7 bases and J lost 5 bases. CDR3 in DNA: TGTGCCAGCAAAGGACAGGGGTGGACTGAAGCTTTCTTT. This gives the protein CASKGQGWTEAFF. The entire variable domain, with the rest obtained from reference TRBV28 and TRBJ1-1, is as follows: DVKVTQSSRYLVKRTGEKVFLECVQDMDHENMFWYRQDPGLGLRLIYFSYDVKMKEKGDIPEGYSVSREKKERFSLILESASTNQTSMYLCASKGQGWTEAFFGQGTRLTVV.

This chain uses TRBV6-5 with TRBJ1-2; D may be TRBD1 (6 bases). The CDR3 loop spans 13 amino acids. CDR1 and CDR2 (germline): MNHEY, SVGAGI. V gave up 0 bases and J gave up 8 bases, with 10 bases separating them. The CDR3 sequence: CASSYSAGVGYTF. CDR3 DNA sequence: TGTGCCAGCAGTTACTCGGCAGGGGTAGGCTACACCTTC.

The J gene is TRBJ1-2, the V gene TRBV28; D is perhaps TRBD1 (6 bases). Trimming took off 6 bases at V and 6 bases at J, with 17 bases between the two ends. This CDR3 has 14 amino acids. Germline CDR1 reads MDHEN; CDR2 reads SYDVKM. The CDR3 is CASSPWTDYDGYTF. CDR3 in DNA: TGTGCCAGCAGCCCATGGACAGATTATGATGGCTACACCTTC.

The V gene is TRBV5-5, the J gene TRBJ2-7; 7 positions match TRBD1. The ends lost 0 bases at V and 6 bases at J; junction bases unmatched: 6. Per germline, CDR1 SGHKS and CDR2 YYEKEE (reference sequence). The CDR3 extends over 14 amino acids. CDR3 loop: CASSLETGNPEQYF. CDR3 DNA: TGTGCCAGCAGCTTGGAGACAGGGAACCCCGAGCAGTACTTC.

The chain links TRBV9 to TRBJ1-2, with D maybe TRBD1 (6 bases). This CDR3 has 14 amino acids. CDR1 is SGDLS, CDR2 YYNGEE, per germline. V gave up 0 bases and J gave up 9 bases, with 15 bases separating them. The CDR3 nucleotides are TGTGCCAGCAGCGTAGAGGGCGACAGGCCCCGCTACACCTTC. Amino acids: CASSVEGDRPRYTF.

V gene TRBV19 combines with J gene TRBJ1-5; a weak D match, TRBD1 (5 bases). The CDR3 loop spans 15 amino acids. CDR1 and CDR2 (germline): LNHDA, SQIVND (reference sequence). The ends were cut back, 7 bases at V and 3 bases at J, with 16 bases in the middle. CDR3 in amino acids: CASTPSGPVNQPQHF. In nucleotides, the CDR3 is TGTGCCAGTACCCCCTCAGGGCCAGTCAATCAGCCCCAGCATTTT.

CDR3 region: CASSGAGANSPLHF. CDR3 nucleotide sequence: TGTGCCAGCAGCGGGGCAGGCGCTAATTCACCCCTCCACTTT. This chain joins TRBV11-3 and TRBJ1-6, with a possible D match to TRBD1 (5 bases). The CDR3 extends over 14 amino acids. Trimming took 5 bases from V and 6 from J, leaving 11 bases between them. Germline assignment: CDR1 SGHNT and CDR2 YENEEA.

J is TRBJ2-7 and V is TRBV11-1; D gene uncertain. The CDR3 has 15 amino acids. CDR1 and CDR2 from the germline V gene are SGHAT and FQDESV (reference sequence). Trimming took off 1 base at V and 4 bases at J, with 14 bases between the two ends. The CDR3 spells CASSLGYRGGYEQYF. CDR3 nucleotides: TGTGCCAGCAGCTTAGGTTACCGAGGCGGATACGAGCAGTACTTC.